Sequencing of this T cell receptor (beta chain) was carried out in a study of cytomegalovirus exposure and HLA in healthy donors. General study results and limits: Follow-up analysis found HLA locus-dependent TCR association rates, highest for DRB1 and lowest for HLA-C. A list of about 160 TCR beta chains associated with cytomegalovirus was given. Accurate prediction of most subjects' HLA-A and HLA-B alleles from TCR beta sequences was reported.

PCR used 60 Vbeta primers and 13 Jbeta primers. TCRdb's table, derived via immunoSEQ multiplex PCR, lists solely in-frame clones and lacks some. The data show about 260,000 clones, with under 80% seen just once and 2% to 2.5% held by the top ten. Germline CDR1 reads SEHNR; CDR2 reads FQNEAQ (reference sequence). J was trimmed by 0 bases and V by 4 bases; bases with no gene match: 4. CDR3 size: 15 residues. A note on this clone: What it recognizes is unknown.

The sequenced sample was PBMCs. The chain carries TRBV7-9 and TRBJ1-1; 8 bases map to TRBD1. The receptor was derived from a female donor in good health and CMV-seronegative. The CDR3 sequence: CASSSGGSVNTEAFF. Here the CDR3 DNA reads TGTGCCAGCAGCTCAGGGGGCTCAGTGAACACTGAAGCTTTCTTT. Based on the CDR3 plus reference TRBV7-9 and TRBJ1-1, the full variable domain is DTGVSQNPRHKITKRGQNVTFRCDPISEHNRLYWYRQTLGQGPEFLTYFQNEAQLEKSRLLSDRFSAERPKGSFSTLEIQRTEQGDSAMYLCASSSGGSVNTEAFFGQGTRLTVV.